This record looks at one T cell receptor beta chain sequence and its context. What it recognizes is unknown. This CDR3 has 16 residues. Germline assignment: CDR1 SGHTA and CDR2 FQGTGA. Trimming pared 5 bases from V and 4 bases from J, leaving 17 bases between. This sample was taken from a study of early T cells in non-severe SARS-CoV-2 infection. Study-level points and caveats: VDJdb-based matching was biased toward anti-spike CD8 responses and missed private and CD4 specificities.

A single record per CDR3 protein comes from TCRdb applying MiXCR to the 5' RACE reads. This sample has about 22,000 distinct CDR3 sequences; 4.7% occur once, and the top ten carry about 15%. Input material: whole blood. The chain recombines TRBV7-3 with TRBJ2-2; unclear D gene. The source is an adult who was a healthcare worker with PCR-confirmed SARS-CoV-2 infection or an uninfected control (not recorded which). The CDR3 nucleotides read TGTGCCAGCAGCGGTAATTTCGGCAGCTCCACCGGGGAGCTGTTTTTT. Residues: CASSGNFGSSTGELFF.